These 22 T cell receptor beta chains originate from one sample sequenced in a study of regulatory T cells in long-lasting Graves disease. Time point indicated: newly diagnosed GD, antithyroid drugs for less than 3 months. There was RNA extracted from PBMCs, and the TCR library was made from it. Libraries of TCR beta came from iRepertoire HTBI primers plus Arm-PCR of CDR3 regions. MiXCR was run by TCRdb on the multiplex PCR reads, yielding one entry per CDR3 protein. The sample consists of more than 400,000 distinct CDR3 sequences, about 17% of them appearing once. The same specimen was also included in a second study, on T cells in Graves' hyperthyroidism and ophthalmopathy.

Specimen: peripheral blood mononuclear cells (PBMCs), collected at new diagnosis, from a patient treated with antithyroid drugs. The receptors originated from a man aged 35-49 years with Graves disease.

The chain joins TRBV20-1 to TRBJ2-3; 13 nucleotides line up with TRBD2. Germline V gene sequence: CDR1 DFQATT, CDR2 SNEGSKA (reference sequence). This CDR3 comprises 14 residues. J lost 6 bases, V lost 6 bases, and 6 bases had no gene match. CDR3 bases: TGCAGTGCGCAACTAGCGGGAGGGAGGGATACGCAGTATTTT. It codes for CSAQLAGGRDTQYF.

This clonotype was seen many times. The chain has TRBV27 and TRBJ2-7, with TRBD1 matching 10 bases. V shed 5 bases and J 4 bases; nucleotides not matched to a gene: 11. The CDR3 is 16 amino acids. Germline V gives CDR1 MNHEY, CDR2 SMNVEV (reference sequence). CDR3 sequence: CASSRSRQGALYEQYF. CDR3 sequence (DNA): TGTGCCAGCAGTCGCTCGAGACAGGGGGCCTTGTACGAGCAGTACTTC.

This clonotype occurred many times. The junction shows a germline mismatch at one end, possibly a read error. The V gene is TRBV5-1, the J gene TRBJ1-1; no definite D call. CDR1 and CDR2 from the germline V gene are SGHRS and YFSETQ. This CDR3 has 13 amino acids. CDR3 nucleotides: TGTGCCAGCAGTCTGGACGGGTACACTGAAGCTTTCTTT. This encodes CASSLDGYTEAFF.

The chain couples TRBV7-3 to TRBJ2-1; D gene uncertain. The CDR3 totals 15 residues. Germline V gene data show CDR1 as SGHTA and CDR2 as FQGTGA. Trimming stripped 3 bases from V and 7 bases from J, with 16 bases between. The CDR3 is CASSFTATTMNEQFF. The CDR3 DNA reads as TGTGCCAGCAGCTTCACCGCCACTACCATGAATGAGCAGTTCTTC.

This clonotype was counted many times. The V call is TRBV20-1, the J call TRBJ2-7, with TRBD2 matching 8 bases. Per the germline V gene, CDR1 is DFQATT and CDR2 is SNEGSKA (reference sequence). The CDR3 spans 13 residues. Trimming at V came to 3 bases and at J to 4 bases, leaving 5 bases not matched to a gene. Written as DNA, the CDR3 is TGCAGTGCTAGGCCGGGAGGGCCGTACGAGCAGTACTTC. Translated: CSARPGGPYEQYF.

This clonotype was counted only a few times. The V and J genes are TRBV4-1 and TRBJ2-1; 7 bases agree with TRBD2. With 0 bases clipped from V and 0 bases from J, the junction kept 2 bases outside the gene matches. In germline, CDR1 is MGHRA, CDR2 YSYEKL. The CDR3 runs to 16 residues. The CDR3 DNA follows: TGCGCCAGCAGCCAAGATCGCGGGGGCTCCTACAATGAGCAGTTCTTC. Amino acids: CASSQDRGGSYNEQFF.

The chain joins TRBV7-9 to TRBJ1-2; 8 nucleotides line up with TRBD1. Germline V gives CDR1 SEHNR, CDR2 FQNEAQ (reference sequence). Unmatched junction bases numbered 5, after V lost 8 bases and J lost 6 bases. The CDR3 has 12 residues. CDR3 loop: CASGTTGDGYTF. The DNA of the CDR3 is TGTGCCAGCGGCACGACAGGGGATGGCTACACCTTC.

The rearrangement links TRBV11-2 to TRBJ2-5; 10 nucleotides line up with TRBD1. The CDR3 extends over 17 amino acids. Trimming at V came to 5 bases and at J to 4 bases, leaving 13 bases not matched to a gene. CDR1 and CDR2 (germline): SGHAT, FQNNGV. CDR3 nucleotide sequence: TGTGCCAGCAGCCCACCTGGGACAGGGGTCGGTAGAGAGACCCAGTACTTC. It is translated as CASSPPGTGVGRETQYF.

The chain links TRBV29-1 to TRBJ1-4; 7 bases align to TRBD1. This CDR3 comprises 13 residues. Germline-derived CDR1 and CDR2 are SQVTM and ANQGSEA. V gave up 6 bases and J gave up 6 bases; unmatched junction bases: 7. The CDR3 region has the DNA TGCAGCGTGGAGGGGGCCGGGGATGAAAAACTGTTTTTT. Its protein product is CSVEGAGDEKLFF.

The chain has TRBV20-1 and TRBJ2-4; TRBD2 matches at 12 bases. The CDR3 covers 16 residues. Germline values: CDR1 DFQATT, CDR2 SNEGSKA (reference sequence). V trimming: 3 bases; J trimming: 0 bases; junction bases outside the gene matches: 3. CDR3 in amino acids: CSARVTSGGAKNIQYF. Written as DNA, the CDR3 is TGCAGTGCTAGGGTGACTAGCGGGGGAGCCAAAAACATTCAGTACTTC.

This clonotype was recorded many times. This sequence joins TRBV20-1 and TRBJ2-5; D may correspond to TRBD1 or TRBD2 (5 bases each). CDR3 length: 16 residues. V shed 0 bases and J shed 2 bases, with 16 bases lying between them. The germline V gene encodes CDR1 DFQATT and CDR2 SNEGSKA (reference sequence). This chain's CDR3 is CSARDRGRTSQETQYF. The CDR3 DNA reads TGCAGTGCTAGAGATAGGGGACGAACGAGTCAAGAGACCCAGTACTTC.

This clonotype has just a few counts. This may come from a read error, since a much larger clone is one base off. The genes are TRBV11-2 and TRBJ2-1; D possibly uses TRBD1 or TRBD2 (5 bases each). The ends were cut back, 5 bases at V and 10 bases at J, with 15 bases in the middle. There are 13 residues in the CDR3. Germline-derived CDR1 and CDR2 are SGHAT and FQNNGV. CDR3 coding DNA: TGTGCCAGCAGCCCGCTGGAGTGGGACGAGCAGTTCTTC. Translating gives CASSPLEWDEQFF.

This clonotype was seen a few times. The chain combines TRBV5-1 with TRBJ2-4; no clear D gene. Germline CDR1 SGHRS, CDR2 YFSETQ. V was cut by 0 bases and J by 4 bases, with 2 bases left in between. CDR3 length: 12 amino acids. The CDR3 sequence is CASSLGKNIQYF. The CDR3 DNA reads as TGCGCCAGCAGCTTGGGAAAAAACATTCAGTACTTC.

This clonotype was seen repeatedly, ten times or more. The J gene is TRBJ2-4, the V gene TRBV2; possible D gene TRBD2, 5 bases. Germline CDR1 reads SNHLY; CDR2 reads FYNNEI. This CDR3 contains 12 residues. V was cut by 7 bases and J by 10 bases, with 14 bases left in between. CDR3 nucleotides: TGTGCCAGCAAGCCGGGGATGCATATTCAGTACTTC. This codes for CASKPGMHIQYF.

The chain carries TRBV19 and TRBJ2-1; 8 bases line up with TRBD1. After removal of 3 bases from V and 9 bases from J, the junction contained 7 bases not matched to a gene. CDR1 and CDR2 from the germline V gene are LNHDA and SQIVND (reference sequence). The CDR3 is 14 amino acids. CDR3 in DNA: TGTGCCAGTAGTATTCGCAGGGGGCTCAGTGAGCAGTTCTTC. Protein product: CASSIRRGLSEQFF.

This clonotype has just a few counts. This sequence joins TRBV29-1 and TRBJ2-3; the D call may be TRBD1 or TRBD2 (6 bases each). The V and J ends lost 6 bases and 11 bases respectively, with 15 bases between them. Germline V lookup: CDR1 SQVTM, CDR2 ANQGSEA. There are 11 residues in the CDR3. This CDR3 reads CSVGGRDLQYF. The CDR3 nucleotides are TGCAGCGTAGGGGGGCGGGACTTGCAGTATTTT.

This clonotype was seen ten or more times. This chain connects TRBV18 to TRBJ1-2, with a tentative D call TRBD1 (5 bases). This CDR3 spans 15 amino acids. Germline assignment: CDR1 KGHSH and CDR2 LQKENI. The V and J ends lost 6 bases and 6 bases respectively, with 20 bases between them. As DNA, the CDR3 is TGTGCCAGCTCCCCAATGGGACCTAGCTCCGATGGCTACACCTTC. This sequence encodes CASSPMGPSSDGYTF.

At least ten counts were recorded for this clonotype. V and J are TRBV11-2 and TRBJ2-1; the match to TRBD2 covers 16 bases. Trimming at V came to 4 bases and at J to 9 bases, leaving 3 bases not matched to a gene. CDR1 is SGHAT and CDR2 is FQNNGV in the germline V gene. There are 15 residues in the CDR3. The CDR3 region has the DNA TGTGCCAGCAGCTGGGGACTAGCGGGAGGGGGTGAGCAGTTCTTC. Amino acids: CASSWGLAGGGEQFF. Based on the CDR3 plus reference TRBV11-2 and TRBJ2-1, the full variable domain is EAGVAQSPRYKIIEKRQSVAFWCNPISGHATLYWYQQILGQGPKLLIQFQNNGVVDDSQLPKDRFSAERLKGVDSTLKIQPAKLEDSAVYLCASSWGLAGGGEQFFGPGTRLTVL.

This clonotype was seen repeatedly, ten times or more. The chain recombines TRBV12-3 or TRBV12-4 with TRBJ2-1, with 12 nucleotides matching TRBD2. The CDR3 length is 15 residues. The V gene end was trimmed by 3 bases and the J gene end by 9 bases; junction bases not matched to a gene: 6. The CDR3 region is CASSFRLAGVGEQFF. The DNA of the CDR3 is TGTGCCAGCAGTTTCCGACTAGCGGGAGTTGGTGAGCAGTTCTTC.

The rearrangement uses TRBV7-2 and TRBJ2-1; maybe TRBD1 (6 bases). Per the germline V gene, CDR1 is SGHTA and CDR2 is FQGNSA. V was trimmed by 5 bases and J by 4 bases, leaving 15 bases between them. This CDR3 is 15 amino acids long. CDR3 protein: CASSKGRGGYNEQFF. The DNA of the CDR3 is TGTGCCAGCAGCAAGGGCAGGGGCGGTTACAATGAGCAGTTCTTC.

This clonotype was counted only a few times. The genes are TRBV28 and TRBJ2-7; D unclear. The CDR3 has 14 residues. V shed 6 bases and J shed 3 bases, with 15 bases lying between them. CDR1 and CDR2 (germline): MDHEN, SYDVKM. CDR3 protein: CASSAGPANYEQYF. The CDR3 coding sequence is TGTGCCAGCAGCGCCGGGCCGGCCAACTACGAGCAGTACTTC. Looking up the rest from reference TRBV28 and TRBJ2-7 gives the full variable domain: DVKVTQSSRYLVKRTGEKVFLECVQDMDHENMFWYRQDPGLGLRLIYFSYDVKMKEKGDIPEGYSVSREKKERFSLILESASTNQTSMYLCASSAGPANYEQYFGPGTRLTVT.

There are a few counts of this clonotype. The CDR3 coding sequence is TGTGCCAGCAGCCGAGCTAGCGGCTACACAGATACGCAGTATTTT. Its translation: CASSRASGYTDTQYF. V usage is TRBV7-2 and J usage is TRBJ2-3; 7 positions match TRBD2. Germline assignment: CDR1 SGHTA and CDR2 FQGNSA. CDR3 length equals 15 residues. The V and J ends lost 5 bases and 2 bases, in that order; junction bases with no gene match: 7.